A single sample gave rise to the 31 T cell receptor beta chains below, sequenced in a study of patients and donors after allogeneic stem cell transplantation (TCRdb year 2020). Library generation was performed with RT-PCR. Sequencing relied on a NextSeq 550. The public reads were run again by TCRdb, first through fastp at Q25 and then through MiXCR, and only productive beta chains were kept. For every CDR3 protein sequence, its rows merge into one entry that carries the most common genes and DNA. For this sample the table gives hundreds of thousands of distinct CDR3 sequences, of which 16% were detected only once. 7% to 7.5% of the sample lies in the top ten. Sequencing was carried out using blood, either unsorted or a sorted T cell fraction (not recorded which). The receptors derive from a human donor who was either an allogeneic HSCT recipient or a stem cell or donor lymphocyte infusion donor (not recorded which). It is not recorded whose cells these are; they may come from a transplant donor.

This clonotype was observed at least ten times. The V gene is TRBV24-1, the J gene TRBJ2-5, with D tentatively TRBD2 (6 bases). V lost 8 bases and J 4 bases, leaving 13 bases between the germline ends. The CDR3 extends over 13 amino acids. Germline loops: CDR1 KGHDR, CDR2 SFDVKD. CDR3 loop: CATTPGEGETQYF. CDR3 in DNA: TGTGCCACCACCCCGGGAGAAGGAGAGACCCAGTACTTC.

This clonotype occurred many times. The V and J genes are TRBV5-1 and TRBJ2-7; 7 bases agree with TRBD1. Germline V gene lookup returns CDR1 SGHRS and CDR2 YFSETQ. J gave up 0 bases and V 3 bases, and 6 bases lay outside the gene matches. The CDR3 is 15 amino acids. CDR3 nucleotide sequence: TGCGCCAGCAGCTCAACCGGGACAGCCTCCTACGAGCAGTACTTC. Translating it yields CASSSTGTASYEQYF.

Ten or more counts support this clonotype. This CDR3 is CASSTSGSYNEQFF. CDR3 coding DNA: TGTGCCAGCTCGACTAGTGGCTCCTACAATGAGCAGTTCTTC. The chain joins TRBV12-3 or TRBV12-4 to TRBJ2-1; maybe TRBD2 (6 bases). There are 14 residues in the CDR3. The V gene lost 8 bases and the J gene lost 0 bases, with 11 bases spanning the gap.

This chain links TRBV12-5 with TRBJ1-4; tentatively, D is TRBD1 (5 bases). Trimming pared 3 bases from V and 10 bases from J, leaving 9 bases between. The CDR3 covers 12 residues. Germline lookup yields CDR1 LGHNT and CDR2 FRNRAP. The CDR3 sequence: CASGFPGRKLFF. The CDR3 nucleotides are TGTGCTAGTGGTTTTCCAGGGCGAAAACTGTTTTTT.

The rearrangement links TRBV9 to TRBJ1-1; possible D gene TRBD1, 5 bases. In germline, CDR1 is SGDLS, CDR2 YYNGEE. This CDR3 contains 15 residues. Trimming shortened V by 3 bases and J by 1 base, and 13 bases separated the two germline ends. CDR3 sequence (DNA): TGTGCCAGCAGCGCCAGGGTTGACGCGAACACTGAAGCTTTCTTT. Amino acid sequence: CASSARVDANTEAFF.

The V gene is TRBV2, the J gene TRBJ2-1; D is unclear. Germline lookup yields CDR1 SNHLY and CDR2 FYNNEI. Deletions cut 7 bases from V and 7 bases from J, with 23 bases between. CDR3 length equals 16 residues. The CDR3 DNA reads TGTGCCAGCACCGTCCGGGCAGGCAAAGGGTATAATGAGCAGTTCTTC. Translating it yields CASTVRAGKGYNEQFF.

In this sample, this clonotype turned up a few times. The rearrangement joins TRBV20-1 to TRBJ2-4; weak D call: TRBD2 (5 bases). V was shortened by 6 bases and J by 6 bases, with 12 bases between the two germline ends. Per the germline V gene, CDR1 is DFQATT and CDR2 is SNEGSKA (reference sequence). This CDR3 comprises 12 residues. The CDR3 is CSAAGVGNIQYF. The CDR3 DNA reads TGCAGTGCCGCCGGGGTGGGAAACATTCAGTACTTC.

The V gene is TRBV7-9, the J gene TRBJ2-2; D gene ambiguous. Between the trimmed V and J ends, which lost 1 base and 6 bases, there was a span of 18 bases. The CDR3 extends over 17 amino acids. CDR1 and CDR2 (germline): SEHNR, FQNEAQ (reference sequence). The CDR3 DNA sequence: TGTGCCAGCAGCTTAGGGTTATCTGGAACCACGGCCGGGGAGCTGTTTTTT. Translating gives CASSLGLSGTTAGELFF.

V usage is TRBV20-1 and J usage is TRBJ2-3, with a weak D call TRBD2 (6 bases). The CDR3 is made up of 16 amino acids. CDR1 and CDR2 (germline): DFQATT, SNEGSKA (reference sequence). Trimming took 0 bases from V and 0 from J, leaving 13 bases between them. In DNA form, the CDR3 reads TGCAGTGCTAGAGAACCGACTAGACCTAGCACAGATACGCAGTATTTT. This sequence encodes CSAREPTRPSTDTQYF.

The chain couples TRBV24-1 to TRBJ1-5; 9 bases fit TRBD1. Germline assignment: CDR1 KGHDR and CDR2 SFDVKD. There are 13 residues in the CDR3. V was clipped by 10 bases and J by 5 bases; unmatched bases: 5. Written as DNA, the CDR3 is TGTGCCACAAGGGACAGGGAGGATCAGCCCCAGCATTTT. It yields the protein CATRDREDQPQHF.

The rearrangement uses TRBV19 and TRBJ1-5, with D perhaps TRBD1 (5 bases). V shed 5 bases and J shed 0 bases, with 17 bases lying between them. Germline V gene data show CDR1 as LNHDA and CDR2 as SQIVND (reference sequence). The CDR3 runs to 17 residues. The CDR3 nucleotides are TGTGCCAGTAGTTCCAGGGAAGTCCCGTATAGCAATCAGCCCCAGCATTTT. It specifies CASSSREVPYSNQPQHF.

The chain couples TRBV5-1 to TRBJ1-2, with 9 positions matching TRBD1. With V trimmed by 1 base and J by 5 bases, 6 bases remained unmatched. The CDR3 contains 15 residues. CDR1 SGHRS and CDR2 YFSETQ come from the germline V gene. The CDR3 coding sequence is TGCGCCAGCAGCTTGATGACGGGGACAGGGTATGGCTACACCTTC. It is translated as CASSLMTGTGYGYTF.

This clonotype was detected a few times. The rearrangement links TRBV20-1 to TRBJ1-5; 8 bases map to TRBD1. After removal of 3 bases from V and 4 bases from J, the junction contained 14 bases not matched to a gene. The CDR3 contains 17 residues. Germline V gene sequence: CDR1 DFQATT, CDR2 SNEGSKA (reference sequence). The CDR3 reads CSASSRVGTGPNQPQHF. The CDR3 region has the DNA TGCAGTGCTAGCAGTAGGGTCGGGACAGGCCCTAATCAGCCCCAGCATTTT.

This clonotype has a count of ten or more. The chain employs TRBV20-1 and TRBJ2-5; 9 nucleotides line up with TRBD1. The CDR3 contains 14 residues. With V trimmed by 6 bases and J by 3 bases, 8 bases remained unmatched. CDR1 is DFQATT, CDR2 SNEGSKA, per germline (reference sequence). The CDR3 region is CSARDRAREETQYF. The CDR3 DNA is TGCAGTGCCCGGGACAGGGCGAGGGAAGAGACCCAGTACTTC.

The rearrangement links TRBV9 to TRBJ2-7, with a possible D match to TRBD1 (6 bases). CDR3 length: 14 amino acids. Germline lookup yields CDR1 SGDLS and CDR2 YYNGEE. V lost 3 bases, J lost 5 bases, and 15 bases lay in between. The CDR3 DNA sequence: TGTGCCAGCAGCGCAGGGGTCAGGCGGGACGAGCAGTACTTC. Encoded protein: CASSAGVRRDEQYF. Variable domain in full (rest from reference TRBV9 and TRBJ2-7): DSGVTQTPKHLITATGQRVTLRCSPRSGDLSVYWYQQSLDQGLQFLIQYYNGEERAKGNILERFSAQQFPDLHSELNLSSLELGDSALYFCASSAGVRRDEQYFGPGTRLTVT.

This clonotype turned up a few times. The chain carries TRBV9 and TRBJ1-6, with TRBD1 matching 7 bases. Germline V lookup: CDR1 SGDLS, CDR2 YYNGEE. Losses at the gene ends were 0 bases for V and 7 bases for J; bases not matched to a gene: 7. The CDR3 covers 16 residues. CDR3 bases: TGTGCCAGCAGCGTAGCTATGGGACAGCAAAATTCACCCCTCCACTTT. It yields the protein CASSVAMGQQNSPLHF.

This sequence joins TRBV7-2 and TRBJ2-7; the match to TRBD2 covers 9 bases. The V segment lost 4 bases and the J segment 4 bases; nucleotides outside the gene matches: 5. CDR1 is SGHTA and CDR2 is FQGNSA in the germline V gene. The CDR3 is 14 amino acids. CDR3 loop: CASSWGSGSYEQYF. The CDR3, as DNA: TGTGCCAGCAGCTGGGGTAGCGGGAGTTACGAGCAGTACTTC.

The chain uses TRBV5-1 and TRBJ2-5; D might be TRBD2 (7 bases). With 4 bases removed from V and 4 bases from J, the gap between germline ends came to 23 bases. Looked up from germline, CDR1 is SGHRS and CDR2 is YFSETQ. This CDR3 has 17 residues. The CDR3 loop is CASSPEGGPWGPETQYF. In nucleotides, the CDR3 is TGCGCCAGCAGCCCGGAGGGGGGGCCTTGGGGGCCAGAGACCCAGTACTTC. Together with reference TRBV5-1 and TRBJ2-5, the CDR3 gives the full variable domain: KAGVTQTPRYLIKTRGQQVTLSCSPISGHRSVSWYQQTPGQGLQFLFEYFSETQRNKGNFPGRFSGRQFSNSRSEMNVSTLELGDSALYLCASSPEGGPWGPETQYFGPGTRLLVL.

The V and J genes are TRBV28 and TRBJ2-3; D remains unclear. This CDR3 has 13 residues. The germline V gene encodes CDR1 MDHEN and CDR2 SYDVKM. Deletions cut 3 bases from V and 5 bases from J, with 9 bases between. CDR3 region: CASSFKRIDTQYF. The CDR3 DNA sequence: TGTGCCAGCAGTTTTAAACGGATAGATACGCAGTATTTT.

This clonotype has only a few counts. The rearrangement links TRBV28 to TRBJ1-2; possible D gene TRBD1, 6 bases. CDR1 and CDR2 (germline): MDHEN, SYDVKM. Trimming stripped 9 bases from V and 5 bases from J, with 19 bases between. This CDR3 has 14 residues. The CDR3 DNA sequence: TGTGCCAGTAGAGACGGGGGGGCGAAATATGGCTACACCTTC. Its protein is CASRDGGAKYGYTF.

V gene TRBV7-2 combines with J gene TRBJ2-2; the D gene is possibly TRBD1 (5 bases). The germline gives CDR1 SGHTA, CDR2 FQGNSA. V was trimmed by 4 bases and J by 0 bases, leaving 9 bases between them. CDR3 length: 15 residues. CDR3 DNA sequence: TGTGCCAGCAGCTCGCAGGACACGAACACCGGGGAGCTGTTTTTT. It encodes CASSSQDTNTGELFF.

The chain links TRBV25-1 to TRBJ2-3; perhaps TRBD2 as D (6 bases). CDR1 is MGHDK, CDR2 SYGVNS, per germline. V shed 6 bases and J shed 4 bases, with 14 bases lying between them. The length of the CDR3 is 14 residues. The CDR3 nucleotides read TGTGCCAGCAGGAGTAGCGGTCCCTCAGATACGCAGTATTTT. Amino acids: CASRSSGPSDTQYF. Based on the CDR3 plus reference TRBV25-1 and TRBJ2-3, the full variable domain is EADIYQTPRYLVIGTGKKITLECSQTMGHDKMYWYQQDPGMELHLIHYSYGVNSTEKGDLSSESTVSRIRTEHFPLTLESARPSHTSQYLCASRSSGPSDTQYFGPGTRLTVL.

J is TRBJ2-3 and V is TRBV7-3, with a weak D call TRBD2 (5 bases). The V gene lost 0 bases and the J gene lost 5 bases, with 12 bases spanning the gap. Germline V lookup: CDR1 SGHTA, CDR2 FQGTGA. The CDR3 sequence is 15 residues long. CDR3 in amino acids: CASSLTSERRDTQYF. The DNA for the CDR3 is TGTGCCAGCAGCTTAACGTCGGAGCGGAGAGATACGCAGTATTTT.

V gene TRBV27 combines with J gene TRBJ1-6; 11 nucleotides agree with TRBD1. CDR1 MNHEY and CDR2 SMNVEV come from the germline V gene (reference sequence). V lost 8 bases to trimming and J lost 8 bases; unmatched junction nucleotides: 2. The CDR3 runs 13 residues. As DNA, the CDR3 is TGTGCCAGCTGGACAGGGGGCGATTCACCCCTCCACTTT. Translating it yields CASWTGGDSPLHF.

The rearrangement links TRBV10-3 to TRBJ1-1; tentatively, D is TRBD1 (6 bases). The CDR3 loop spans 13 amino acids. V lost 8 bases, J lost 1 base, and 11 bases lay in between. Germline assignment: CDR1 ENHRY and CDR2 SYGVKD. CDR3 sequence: CAIAGQRNTEAFF. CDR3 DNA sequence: TGTGCCATCGCGGGACAACGGAACACTGAAGCTTTCTTT.

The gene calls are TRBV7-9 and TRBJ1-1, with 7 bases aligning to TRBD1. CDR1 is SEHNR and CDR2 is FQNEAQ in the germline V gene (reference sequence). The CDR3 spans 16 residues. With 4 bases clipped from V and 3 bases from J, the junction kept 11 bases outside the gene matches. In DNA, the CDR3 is TGTGCCAGCAGCTCAGGATGGACAGGCGTTTACACTGAAGCTTTCTTT. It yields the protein CASSSGWTGVYTEAFF.

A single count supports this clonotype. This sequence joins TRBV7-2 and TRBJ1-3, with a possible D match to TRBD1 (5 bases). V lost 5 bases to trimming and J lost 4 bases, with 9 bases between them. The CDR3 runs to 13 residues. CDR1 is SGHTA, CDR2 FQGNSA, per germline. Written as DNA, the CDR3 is TGTGCCAGCAGCCCACGACAGGGAAACACCATATATTTT. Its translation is CASSPRQGNTIYF.

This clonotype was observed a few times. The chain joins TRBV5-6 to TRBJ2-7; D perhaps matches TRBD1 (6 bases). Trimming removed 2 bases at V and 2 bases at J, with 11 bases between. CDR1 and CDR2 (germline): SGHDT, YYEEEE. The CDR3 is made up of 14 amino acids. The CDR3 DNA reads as TGTGCCAGCAGCTTCTCGGACAGAGCCTACGAGCAGTACTTC. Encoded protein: CASSFSDRAYEQYF.

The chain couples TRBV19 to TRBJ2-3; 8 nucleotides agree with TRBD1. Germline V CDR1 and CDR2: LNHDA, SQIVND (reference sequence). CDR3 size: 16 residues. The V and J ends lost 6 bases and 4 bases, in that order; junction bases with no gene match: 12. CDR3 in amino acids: CASSSSTGGIADTQYF. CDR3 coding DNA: TGTGCCAGTAGCTCCTCCACAGGGGGGATCGCAGATACGCAGTATTTT.

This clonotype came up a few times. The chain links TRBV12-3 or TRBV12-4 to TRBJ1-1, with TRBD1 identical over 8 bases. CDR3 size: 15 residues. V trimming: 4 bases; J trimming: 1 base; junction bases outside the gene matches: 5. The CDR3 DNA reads TGTGCCAGCAGTTCCCGGGGGACAGGGAACACTGAAGCTTTCTTT. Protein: CASSSRGTGNTEAFF.

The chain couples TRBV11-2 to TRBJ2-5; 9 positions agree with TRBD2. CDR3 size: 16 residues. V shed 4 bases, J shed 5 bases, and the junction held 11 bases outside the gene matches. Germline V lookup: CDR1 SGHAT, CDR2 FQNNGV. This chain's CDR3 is CASSSAGAGGGETQYF. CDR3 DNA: TGTGCCAGCAGCTCCGCCGGAGCGGGAGGCGGGGAGACCCAGTACTTC.